The 20 T cell receptor beta chains below were found in one sample sequenced in a study of cytomegalovirus exposure and HLA in healthy donors. The repertoire was sequenced with immunoSEQ multiplex PCR; TCRdb's copy has only in-frame clones and lacks some. The data contain about 150,000 clones, about 89% of them singletons. Sequenced sample: PBMCs. Receptors were obtained from a man aged 18 to 30 in good health and CMV-seronegative.

The V and J genes are TRBV6-6 and TRBJ1-1; 10 bases are a match to TRBD1. The V gene's germline CDR1 is MNHNY and CDR2 SVGAGI (reference sequence). Trimming cost V 5 bases and J 5 bases; bases outside gene matches: 8. This CDR3 comprises 15 residues. CDR3 residues: CASSTRQGARTEAFF. The CDR3 region has the DNA TGTGCCAGCAGTACGAGACAGGGGGCGAGGACTGAAGCTTTCTTT.

The rearrangement links TRBV10-3 to TRBJ1-3; D is perhaps TRBD1 (6 bases). Trimming took 6 bases from V and 1 from J, leaving 10 bases between them. Per germline, CDR1 ENHRY and CDR2 SYGVKD. The CDR3 runs to 14 residues. CDR3 DNA sequence: TGTGCCATCAGACCTACAGGGTCTGGAAACACCATATATTTT. Translated: CAIRPTGSGNTIYF.

The chain couples TRBV11-1 to TRBJ2-5, with TRBD2 matching 8 bases. The length of the CDR3 is 15 residues. The V segment lost 5 bases and the J segment 0 bases; nucleotides outside the gene matches: 5. CDR1 is SGHAT, CDR2 FQDESV, per germline (reference sequence). The CDR3 is CASSPPGGHQETQYF. The CDR3 DNA sequence: TGTGCCAGCAGCCCGCCGGGGGGGCACCAAGAGACCCAGTACTTC.

V and J are TRBV6-1 and TRBJ2-3; D is perhaps TRBD2 (6 bases). V lost 5 bases to trimming and J lost 4 bases, with 13 bases between them. This CDR3 comprises 14 residues. Germline V gene lookup returns CDR1 MNHNS and CDR2 SASEGT. The CDR3 reads CASSNRDFSDTQYF. DNA of the CDR3: TGTGCCAGCAGTAACCGGGACTTTTCAGATACGCAGTATTTT.

J is TRBJ2-1 and V is TRBV11-3; 13 nucleotides agree with TRBD2. The V gene's germline CDR1 is SGHNT and CDR2 YENEEA. Trimming at V came to 5 bases and at J to 7 bases, leaving 11 bases not matched to a gene. The CDR3 runs 17 residues. CDR3 sequence reads: CASSPGLAGVHLNEQFF. The CDR3 DNA sequence: TGTGCCAGCAGCCCTGGACTAGCGGGAGTACACCTTAATGAGCAGTTCTTC. The full variable domain, completed using reference TRBV11-3 and TRBJ2-1, is EAGVVQSPRYKIIEKKQPVAFWCNPISGHNTLYWYLQNLGQGPELLIRYENEEAVDDSQLPKDRFSAERLKGVDSTLKIQPAELGDSAVYLCASSPGLAGVHLNEQFFGPGTRLTVL.

This chain uses TRBV11-2 with TRBJ2-7; D is perhaps TRBD2 (5 bases). The CDR3 is made up of 15 amino acids. Trimming cost V 5 bases and J 9 bases, with 23 bases left between them. CDR1 SGHAT and CDR2 FQNNGV come from the germline V gene. In DNA, the CDR3 is TGTGCCAGCAGCCCACCCATATTCCGAGGGCTGGGGCAGTACTTC. Protein sequence: CASSPPIFRGLGQYF.

The rearrangement uses TRBV5-1 and TRBJ1-4, with TRBD1 as a possible D gene (6 bases). The CDR3 is made up of 14 amino acids. Trimming shortened V by 3 bases and J by 8 bases, and 14 bases separated the two germline ends. The germline gives CDR1 SGHRS, CDR2 YFSETQ. The CDR3 region is CASSSVGGLEKLFF. The CDR3 DNA sequence: TGCGCCAGCAGCTCCGTAGGGGGATTGGAAAAACTGTTTTTT.

This clone was counted only a few times. The chain links TRBV4-2 to TRBJ1-1; perhaps TRBD1 as D (5 bases). In germline, CDR1 is LGHNA, CDR2 YNFKEQ. V shed 3 bases and J shed 3 bases, with 14 bases lying between them. This CDR3 comprises 15 residues. The CDR3, as DNA: TGTGCCAGCAGCCAGGACTGGGACTTAGACACTGAAGCTTTCTTT. Translation gives CASSQDWDLDTEAFF.

The gene calls are TRBV19 and TRBJ2-1; weak D call: TRBD2 (7 bases). The V end was cut by 3 bases, the J end by 5 bases, with 20 bases between. Per germline, CDR1 LNHDA and CDR2 SQIVND (reference sequence). This CDR3 has 17 amino acids. The CDR3, as DNA: TGTGCCAGTAGTATTAGGTGGCGGGGGCGCGGAGACAATGAGCAGTTCTTC. It translates to CASSIRWRGRGDNEQFF.

CDR3 sequence: CATRTQGFTGELFF. The CDR3 nucleotides are TGTGCCACCAGGACACAGGGGTTCACCGGGGAGCTGTTTTTT. This chain uses TRBV15 with TRBJ2-2, with 7 positions matching TRBD1. The CDR3 loop spans 14 amino acids. Germline V gene lookup returns CDR1 LNHNV and CDR2 YYDKDF (reference sequence). V gave up 6 bases and J gave up 4 bases; unmatched junction bases: 5.

This clone was observed a few times. This rearrangement joins TRBV4-3 to TRBJ1-2; tentatively, D is TRBD1 (6 bases). CDR1 is LGHNA and CDR2 is YSLEER in the germline V gene. The CDR3 has 15 residues. Trimming cost V 4 bases and J 1 base, with 13 bases left between them. This chain's CDR3 is CASSPRQAVNYGYTF. The CDR3 DNA reads TGCGCCAGCAGCCCCCGACAGGCGGTTAACTATGGCTACACCTTC.

This sequence joins TRBV5-1 and TRBJ2-1; 7 bases fit TRBD2. V trimming: 4 bases; J trimming: 3 bases; junction bases outside the gene matches: 10. CDR1 SGHRS and CDR2 YFSETQ come from the germline V gene. There are 16 residues in the CDR3. CDR3 in amino acids: CASSPESPGGYNEQFF. For the CDR3, the DNA is TGCGCCAGCAGCCCCGAATCTCCGGGAGGCTACAATGAGCAGTTCTTC.

This clone has only one observation. The gene calls are TRBV5-6 and TRBJ2-5; D is perhaps TRBD2 (6 bases). The CDR3 runs to 16 residues. In germline, CDR1 is SGHDT, CDR2 YYEEEE. V was pared by 0 bases and J by 2 bases, with 14 bases between. The CDR3 DNA reads as TGTGCCAGCAGCTTGGTAGGGCGGGACGGGCAAGAGACCCAGTACTTC. It specifies CASSLVGRDGQETQYF.

CDR3: CASRDYPRDNEQFF. As DNA, the CDR3 is TGTGCCAGCAGGGATTACCCGCGGGACAATGAGCAGTTCTTC. The V gene is TRBV7-8, the J gene TRBJ2-1; D is perhaps TRBD2 (5 bases). The V gene's germline CDR1 is SGHVS and CDR2 FQNEAQ. Between the trimmed V and J ends, which lost 6 bases and 5 bases, there was a span of 14 bases. The CDR3 length is 14 residues.

This clone appeared a few times. The chain carries TRBV14 and TRBJ1-6; D remains ambiguous. The CDR3 has 19 amino acids. Germline CDR1 is SGHDN and CDR2 is FVKESK. Trimming cost V 4 bases and J 10 bases, with 29 bases left between them. The CDR3 DNA follows: TGTGCCAGCAGCCCTGGTCATGTAAGCTGGGGAGTCAATGTATCACCCCTCCACTTT. It encodes CASSPGHVSWGVNVSPLHF.

This chain connects TRBV18 to TRBJ2-7, with 9 bases that match TRBD1. Germline V gives CDR1 KGHSH, CDR2 LQKENI. The junction had 1 base not matched to a gene; V was cut back by 0 bases and J by 4 bases. The CDR3 sequence is 14 residues long. The CDR3 sequence is CASSPPDRGYEQYV. The DNA for the CDR3 is TGTGCCAGCTCACCACCGGACAGGGGTTACGAGCAGTACGTC.

This chain links TRBV5-1 with TRBJ1-3; a possible D gene is TRBD1 (5 bases). The CDR3 covers 17 residues. Between the trimmed V and J ends, which lost 0 bases and 2 bases, there was a span of 15 bases. Germline values: CDR1 SGHRS, CDR2 YFSETQ. The CDR3 reads CASSLGDFLPPGNTIYF. The CDR3 DNA reads TGCGCCAGCAGCTTGGGGGACTTCTTACCGCCTGGAAACACCATATATTTT.

The J gene is TRBJ2-4, the V gene TRBV21-1; the table's D call, TRBD1, was not checked against the DNA. TRBV21-1 is annotated as a pseudogene. The CDR3 has 16 residues. The CDR3 region is CASSAPLGAAKNIQYF. Here the CDR3 DNA reads TGTGCCAGCAGCGCCCCTCTGGGGGCGGCCAAAAACATTCAGTACTTC.

DNA of the CDR3: TGTGCCAGCAGCACAGGGGGGCACACTGAAGCTTTCTTT. Translating gives CASSTGGHTEAFF. The V gene is TRBV7-3, the J gene TRBJ1-1; 8 nucleotides line up with TRBD1. CDR1 SGHTA and CDR2 FQGTGA come from the germline V gene. The junction had 2 bases not matched to a gene; V was cut back by 5 bases and J by 3 bases. The CDR3 has 13 amino acids. The whole variable domain, remainder taken from reference TRBV7-3 and TRBJ1-1, is GAGVSQTPSNKVTEKGKYVELRCDPISGHTALYWYRQSLGQGPEFLIYFQGTGAADDSGLPNDRFFAVRPEGSVSTLKIQRTERGDSAVYLCASSTGGHTEAFFGQGTRLTVV.

This clone was recorded once. The chain is built from TRBV5-5 and TRBJ2-1, with D perhaps matching TRBD1 (6 bases). Germline V lookup: CDR1 SGHKS, CDR2 YYEKEE (reference sequence). Trimming took 0 bases from V and 3 from J, leaving 10 bases between them. CDR3 length: 15 amino acids. CDR3 bases: TGTGCCAGCAGCTTGGACAGGGAATTCTACAATGAGCAGTTCTTC. Encoded protein: CASSLDREFYNEQFF.